The clone carrying this T cell receptor (beta chain) was seen ten or more times. Its antigen is unknown. An end of the junction does not agree with germline; a read error may underlie this. TCRdb reanalyzed the PCR reads with MiXCR. The table lists tens of thousands of clones, roughly 14% of them singletons, with around 9.5% in the top ten. No patient had received any treatment before thyroid surgery. This specimen comes from a study of metastatic and nonmetastatic thyroid tumors. Looking at the study overall: Across peripheral blood and tumor or nodule tissue samples taken from malignant and benign thyroid patients, the repertoires were compared with one another. General study points: When malignant thyroid tumors were compared with benign nodules, TCR beta diversity was reportedly significantly higher in the malignant tumors. This held in both blood and tumor samples.

This CDR3 has 13 residues. CDR1 and CDR2 (germline): MNHNY, SVGAGI (reference sequence). The sample was blood. The chain couples TRBV6-6 to TRBJ1-1; D not resolved. The sequence came from a female donor with papillary thyroid cancer or a benign thyroid nodule (not recorded which). Some clones in this sample may be carry-over from other donors' samples. The CDR3 DNA is TGTGCCAGCAGTTACTCAAAGCACACTGAGGCTTTCTTT. Translation: CASSYSKHTEAFF.